This note documents a single T cell receptor beta chain sequence. Antigen specificity is unknown. This record belongs to a study of shared clonotypes between healthy human individuals. The CDR3 is 11 residues long. The V end was cut by 7 bases, the J end by 4 bases, with 7 bases between. CDR1 MNHNY and CDR2 SVGAGI come from the germline V gene (reference sequence). Partitioning of CD4+ cells yielded a CD45RA+ naive subset and a CD45RA-negative memory subset. General observations from the study: When compared with the clonotypes that were shared by all four sorted-subset donors, the non-shared clonotypes turned out to have lower generation probabilities. The naive CD4 repertoires of a few donors were compared, and around 5% of clonotypes were shared.

Produced via immunoSEQ multiplex PCR; TCRdb's table is partial and in-frame only. This table holds 2 million to 2.5 million clones, 85% to 95% found once. The clonotype was recovered from a man aged 18 to 30 in good health. Some clones in this sample may be carry-over from other donors' samples. The chain has TRBV6-6 and TRBJ2-5; no definite D call. Source material: naive CD4+ T cells from PBMCs. Subset: CD45RA+ positively selected. CDR3 nucleotide sequence: TGTGCCAGCACCAACGGAGAGACCCAGTACTTC. Protein product: CASTNGETQYF.